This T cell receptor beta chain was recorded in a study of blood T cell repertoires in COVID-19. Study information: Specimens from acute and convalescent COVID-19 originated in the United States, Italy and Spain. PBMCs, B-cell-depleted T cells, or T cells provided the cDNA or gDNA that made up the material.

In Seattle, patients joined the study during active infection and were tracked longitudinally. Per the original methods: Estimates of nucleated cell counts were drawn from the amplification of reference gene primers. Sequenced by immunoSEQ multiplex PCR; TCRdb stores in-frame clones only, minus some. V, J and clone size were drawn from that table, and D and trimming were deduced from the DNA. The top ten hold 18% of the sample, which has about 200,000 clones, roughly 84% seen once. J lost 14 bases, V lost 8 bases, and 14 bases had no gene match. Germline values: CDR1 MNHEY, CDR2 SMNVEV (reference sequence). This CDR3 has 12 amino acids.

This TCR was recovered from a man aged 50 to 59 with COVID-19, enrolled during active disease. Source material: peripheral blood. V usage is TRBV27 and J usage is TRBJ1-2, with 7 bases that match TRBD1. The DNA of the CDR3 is TGTGCCAGCTCCCCGGCGGAGGGGGCGCATACCTTC. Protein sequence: CASSPAEGAHTF.